The following is a T cell receptor (beta chain) sequence with its context. Its antigen is unknown. Alongside a J-beta primer mix, a sample-barcoded 5' primer served in a second PCR lasting about 7 to 11 cycles. TCRdb redid the calling of the 5' RACE reads with MiXCR, one entry per CDR3 protein. The sample yields about 2 million distinct CDR3 sequences, roughly 49% seen once. The germline V gene encodes CDR1 SQVTM and CDR2 ANQGSEA. With 3 bases removed from V and 8 bases from J, the gap between germline ends came to 10 bases. The CDR3 is 11 residues long. These data are taken from a study of blood T cells in healthy people across ages. Study conclusions and caveats: Percentage of naive T cells showed a strong correlation with TCR beta diversity.

This sequence was found in a woman aged 40 to 50 in good health. The genes are TRBV29-1 and TRBJ1-1; D might be TRBD1 (5 bases). Material for sequencing was blood. This chain's CDR3 is CSVDRGREAFF. In DNA form, the CDR3 reads TGCAGCGTTGATAGGGGCCGCGAAGCTTTCTTT.